The next 20 T cell receptor beta chains were all read from a single sample in a study of response to subunit inactivated influenza vaccine (dated by TCRdb to between 2017 and 2018). Interpreted using the paper, the time point label stands for: more than 35 days after influenza vaccine administration. Libraries were built with RT-PCR. TCRdb lists the instrument as Illumina HiSeq 2500. TCRdb's own reprocessing of the public reads used fastp at Q25 and MiXCR and kept productive beta chains. Rows are combined by CDR3 protein, so each entry shows the most common genes and DNA. In all, the sample holds approximately 500,000 distinct CDR3 sequences, and 10% to 15% of those were seen once. The biggest ten clones account for around 13% of the sample. The source material was PBMCs from blood, sampled roughly 45 days after vaccination. Receptors originate from a man aged 50 to 59 who received an inactivated influenza vaccine. Donor details come from another sample of the same person, matched by shared clones.

A word on this clonotype: A much larger clone differs from this one at a single base, so this may be a read error. The V and J genes are TRBV29-1 and TRBJ2-3; D unresolved. The CDR3 is made up of 14 amino acids. V dropped 6 bases and J dropped 1 base, with 14 bases sitting between them. Per the germline V gene, CDR1 is SQVTM and CDR2 is ANQGSEA. The CDR3 here is CSVFRRQGTDTQYF. CDR3 coding DNA: TGCAGCGTCTTCAGGCGGCAGGGCACAGATACGCAGTATTTT.

In this sample, this clonotype turned up many times. This chain links TRBV5-1 with TRBJ2-3; D ambiguous. V dropped 4 bases and J dropped 2 bases, with 5 bases sitting between them. CDR1 is SGHRS and CDR2 is YFSETQ in the germline V gene. This CDR3 spans 12 amino acids. The CDR3 protein is CASSAFTDTQYF. The CDR3, as DNA: TGCGCCAGCAGCGCGTTCACAGATACGCAGTATTTT.

In this sample, this clonotype turned up a few times. As DNA, the CDR3 is TGTGCCATCAGTGAGTCGAGCAGGAGTGACAATGAGCAGTTCTTC. The encoded protein is CAISESSRSDNEQFF. The V gene is TRBV10-3, the J gene TRBJ2-1; D is unresolved. This CDR3 contains 15 residues. Trimming removed 0 bases from V and 5 bases from J, with 11 bases in between. The germline gives CDR1 ENHRY, CDR2 SYGVKD.

The chain carries TRBV27 and TRBJ1-1; TRBD1 is a possible D gene (6 bases). The germline V gene has CDR1 MNHEY and CDR2 SMNVEV (reference sequence). V was trimmed by 5 bases and J by 10 bases, leaving 26 bases between them. The CDR3 covers 16 residues. CDR3 sequence (DNA): TGTGCCAGCAGTCCCTTTTCCTCCAGGGGAAATGGGAGAGCTTTCTTT. Protein: CASSPFSSRGNGRAFF.

There are a few counts of this clonotype. The J gene is TRBJ2-7, the V gene TRBV20-1; the match to TRBD1 covers 11 bases. This CDR3 comprises 15 residues. Germline assignment: CDR1 DFQATT and CDR2 SNEGSKA (reference sequence). Trimming took 5 bases from V and 4 from J; bases not matched to a gene: 10. Here the CDR3 reads CSASTPGQGVYEQYF. CDR3 coding DNA: TGCAGTGCTTCCACCCCGGGACAGGGGGTTTACGAGCAGTACTTC.

This clonotype has a handful of counts. The chain has TRBV3-1 and TRBJ1-4; 7 bases fit TRBD1. The ends lost 4 bases at V and 12 bases at J; junction bases unmatched: 11. CDR1 is LGHDT, CDR2 YNNKEL, per germline (reference sequence). The CDR3 length is 14 residues. CDR3 bases: TGTGCCAGCAGCCTTCGCAGGACAGGAGAGGAACTGTTTTTT. This encodes CASSLRRTGEELFF.

V gene TRBV27 combines with J gene TRBJ1-6; 9 nucleotides align to TRBD1. From germline, CDR1 is MNHEY and CDR2 SMNVEV (reference sequence). V was clipped by 5 bases and J by 3 bases; unmatched bases: 5. This CDR3 region has 16 residues. CDR3 sequence: CASSVTGGLYNSPLHF. The CDR3 nucleotides read TGTGCCAGCAGTGTTACAGGGGGCCTCTATAATTCACCCCTCCACTTT.

This clonotype occurred a few times. The chain links TRBV2 to TRBJ1-2; a possible D gene is TRBD1 (5 bases). Trimming removed 7 bases at V and 7 bases at J, with 13 bases between. Germline CDR1 reads SNHLY; CDR2 reads FYNNEI. The CDR3 consists of 12 residues. CDR3 nucleotide sequence: TGTGCCAGCATCACGCAGGGCGTTGGCTACACCTTC. Translated: CASITQGVGYTF.

This clonotype was seen a few times. The genes are TRBV20-1 and TRBJ1-1; tentatively, D is TRBD1 (5 bases). Trimming shortened V by 2 bases and J by 1 base, and 14 bases separated the two germline ends. CDR1 and CDR2 (germline): DFQATT, SNEGSKA (reference sequence). This CDR3 is 15 amino acids long. DNA for the CDR3: TGCAGTGCTAGACAGGGTCTCCCCCCGAACACTGAAGCTTTCTTT. It encodes CSARQGLPPNTEAFF.

The rearrangement uses TRBV5-1 and TRBJ2-7; D unresolved. With 0 bases removed from V and 0 bases from J, the gap between germline ends came to 10 bases. Germline V lookup: CDR1 SGHRS, CDR2 YFSETQ. CDR3 length: 15 residues. DNA of the CDR3: TGCGCCAGCAGCTTGGAAGCGACAAGCTCCTACGAGCAGTACTTC. Amino acids: CASSLEATSSYEQYF.

This clonotype appeared a few times. This chain connects TRBV20-1 to TRBJ2-7; 11 positions agree with TRBD2. The V and J ends lost 6 bases and 3 bases, in that order; junction bases with no gene match: 4. Germline V CDR1 and CDR2: DFQATT, SNEGSKA (reference sequence). The CDR3 runs 13 residues. The CDR3 bases are TGCAGTGCCAGACTAGCGGGACGCTACGAGCAGTACTTC. Its translation is CSARLAGRYEQYF.

This clonotype has ten or more counts. The chain joins TRBV9 to TRBJ2-3; D is uncertain. V was trimmed by 3 bases and J by 2 bases, leaving 16 bases between them. This CDR3 contains 16 residues. Germline V gene sequence: CDR1 SGDLS, CDR2 YYNGEE. The CDR3 spells CASSAPPRNTTDTQYF. The CDR3 DNA sequence: TGTGCCAGCAGCGCGCCCCCCCGCAACACCACAGATACGCAGTATTTT.

This clonotype was seen a handful of times. The chain has TRBV6-1 and TRBJ2-7, with TRBD1 matching 11 bases. The J segment lost 4 bases and the V segment lost 8 bases, leaving 7 bases of the junction unmatched. This CDR3 comprises 14 residues. Germline lookup yields CDR1 MNHNS and CDR2 SASEGT. CDR3 nucleotides: TGTGCCAGCTTACGAGGACAGGGGGCTTACGAGCAGTACTTC. Protein product: CASLRGQGAYEQYF.

V is TRBV30 and J is TRBJ2-3, with 8 nucleotides matching TRBD1. The CDR3 consists of 15 residues. Unmatched junction bases numbered 4, after V lost 2 bases and J lost 0 bases. From germline, CDR1 is GTSNPN and CDR2 SVGIG (reference sequence). The CDR3 coding sequence is TGTGCCTGGAGTATCGGGGACAGGAGCACAGATACGCAGTATTTT. Protein sequence: CAWSIGDRSTDTQYF.

V is TRBV3-1 and J is TRBJ2-4; TRBD2 aligns across 16 bases. V gave up 4 bases and J gave up 6 bases; unmatched junction bases: 6. CDR3 size: 17 residues. Germline V lookup: CDR1 LGHDT, CDR2 YNNKEL (reference sequence). CDR3 region: CASSPTGLAGGGNIQYF. CDR3 DNA: TGTGCCAGCAGCCCGACGGGACTAGCGGGGGGGGGAAACATTCAGTACTTC. Using reference TRBV3-1 and TRBJ2-4 for the parts outside the CDR3, the full variable domain is DTAVSQTPKYLVTQMGNDKSIKCEQNLGHDTMYWYKQDSKKFLKIMFSYNNKELIINETVPNRFSPKSPDKAHLNLHINSLELGDSAVYFCASSPTGLAGGGNIQYFGAGTRLSVL.

The rearrangement uses TRBV6-2 or TRBV6-3 and TRBJ2-1, with D possibly called TRBD1 or TRBD2 (5 bases each). Germline CDR1 is MNHEY and CDR2 is SVGEGT. CDR3 length: 14 amino acids. Trimming took off 1 base at V and 2 bases at J, with 6 bases between the two ends. The CDR3 DNA follows: TGTGCCAGCAGTTACTGGGACGCCTACAATGAGCAGTTCTTC. Protein sequence: CASSYWDAYNEQFF.

The sample holds one count of this clonotype. CDR3 sequence reads: CASSQRTTYNEQFF. The CDR3 DNA reads as TGCGCCAGCAGCCAACGGACTACTTACAATGAGCAGTTCTTC. The rearrangement links TRBV5-1 to TRBJ2-1, with D possibly matching TRBD2 (6 bases). V was cut by 4 bases and J by 4 bases, with 12 bases left in between. The CDR3 has 14 amino acids. Germline V gene data show CDR1 as SGHRS and CDR2 as YFSETQ.

The chain combines TRBV5-1 with TRBJ2-7; 15 nucleotides agree with TRBD2. The germline V gene has CDR1 SGHRS and CDR2 YFSETQ. V lost 3 bases to trimming and J lost 7 bases; unmatched junction nucleotides: 5. The length of the CDR3 is 15 residues. The CDR3 bases are TGCGCCAGCAGCTCGGGACTAGCGGGAGGCAGGGAGCAGTACTTC. Translating gives CASSSGLAGGREQYF. Supplemented by reference TRBV5-1 and TRBJ2-7, the full variable domain reads KAGVTQTPRYLIKTRGQQVTLSCSPISGHRSVSWYQQTPGQGLQFLFEYFSETQRNKGNFPGRFSGRQFSNSRSEMNVSTLELGDSALYLCASSSGLAGGREQYFGPGTRLTVT.

This clonotype was detected ten times or more. The rearrangement links TRBV28 to TRBJ2-1; 12 bases fit TRBD2. Trimming removed 6 bases from V and 7 bases from J; junction bases left unmatched: 4. Germline values: CDR1 MDHEN, CDR2 SYDVKM. The CDR3 totals 14 residues. CDR3 sequence (DNA): TGTGCCAGCAGCCGGACTAGCGGGGCAAATGAGCAGTTCTTC. As protein: CASSRTSGANEQFF.

This clonotype was observed a handful of times. V gene TRBV20-1 combines with J gene TRBJ2-7; TRBD2 aligns across 8 bases. Germline loops: CDR1 DFQATT, CDR2 SNEGSKA (reference sequence). There are 15 residues in the CDR3. After removal of 4 bases from V and 0 bases from J, the junction contained 8 bases not matched to a gene. Here the CDR3 reads CSATSVAGNSYEQYF. The DNA of the CDR3 is TGCAGTGCTACATCAGTAGCGGGGAACTCCTACGAGCAGTACTTC.